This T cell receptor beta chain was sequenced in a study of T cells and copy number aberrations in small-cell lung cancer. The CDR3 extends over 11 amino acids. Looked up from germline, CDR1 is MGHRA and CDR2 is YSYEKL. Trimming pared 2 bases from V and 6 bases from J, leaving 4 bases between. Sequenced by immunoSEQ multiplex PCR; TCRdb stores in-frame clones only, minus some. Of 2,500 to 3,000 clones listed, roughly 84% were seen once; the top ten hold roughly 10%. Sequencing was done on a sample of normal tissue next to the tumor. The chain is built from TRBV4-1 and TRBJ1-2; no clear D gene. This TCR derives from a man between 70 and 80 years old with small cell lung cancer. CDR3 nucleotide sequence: TGCGCCAGCAGCCAAATGGATGGCTACACCTTC. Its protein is CASSQMDGYTF.